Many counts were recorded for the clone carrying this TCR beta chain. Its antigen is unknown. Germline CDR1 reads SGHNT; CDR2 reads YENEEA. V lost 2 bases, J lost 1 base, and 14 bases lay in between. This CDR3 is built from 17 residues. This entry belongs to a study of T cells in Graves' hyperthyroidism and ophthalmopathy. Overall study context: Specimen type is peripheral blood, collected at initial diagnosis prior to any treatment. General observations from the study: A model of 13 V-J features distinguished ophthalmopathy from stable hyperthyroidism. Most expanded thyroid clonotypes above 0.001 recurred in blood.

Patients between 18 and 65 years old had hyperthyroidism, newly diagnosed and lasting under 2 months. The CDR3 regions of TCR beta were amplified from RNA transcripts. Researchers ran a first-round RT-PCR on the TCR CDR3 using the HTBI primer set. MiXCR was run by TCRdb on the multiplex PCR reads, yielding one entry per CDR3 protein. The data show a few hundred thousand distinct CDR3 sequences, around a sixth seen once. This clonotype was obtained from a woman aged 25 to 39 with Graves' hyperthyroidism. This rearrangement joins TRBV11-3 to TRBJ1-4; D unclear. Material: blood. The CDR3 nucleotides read TGTGCCAGCAGCTTACTCCAATTAGGAGGAACTAATGAAAAACTGTTTTTT. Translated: CASSLLQLGGTNEKLFF.